This T cell receptor beta chain is from a study of T cell responses to AZD1222 COVID-19 vaccine. Broader study findings: Along spike, vaccine-associated CD4 TCRs were found throughout, with dominance at 160-218 and 743-854. When two AZD1222 doses had been given, Spike-specific TCR breadth and depth rose. Only after the peak T cell response were repertoires sampled. Baseline seropositivity occurred in only a handful of AZD1222 recipients.

Libraries were prepared by immunoSEQ multiplex PCR; TCRdb keeps only in-frame clonotypes and omits some of them. The sample has around 69,000 clones, roughly 88% seen once; the top ten hold roughly 10%. V was trimmed by 4 bases and J by 2 bases, leaving 8 bases between them. From germline, CDR1 is SQVTM and CDR2 ANQGSEA. CDR3 size: 12 residues. On this clone: Its antigen is undetermined.

The sequence came from an adult in good health. J is TRBJ2-5 and V is TRBV29-1; D may be TRBD2 (5 bases). The sequenced sample was peripheral blood, obtained on day 0 of AZD1222 vaccination. CDR3 coding DNA: TGCAGCGTTGGGAGCGGACAAGAGACCCAGTACTTC. Its protein product is CSVGSGQETQYF.